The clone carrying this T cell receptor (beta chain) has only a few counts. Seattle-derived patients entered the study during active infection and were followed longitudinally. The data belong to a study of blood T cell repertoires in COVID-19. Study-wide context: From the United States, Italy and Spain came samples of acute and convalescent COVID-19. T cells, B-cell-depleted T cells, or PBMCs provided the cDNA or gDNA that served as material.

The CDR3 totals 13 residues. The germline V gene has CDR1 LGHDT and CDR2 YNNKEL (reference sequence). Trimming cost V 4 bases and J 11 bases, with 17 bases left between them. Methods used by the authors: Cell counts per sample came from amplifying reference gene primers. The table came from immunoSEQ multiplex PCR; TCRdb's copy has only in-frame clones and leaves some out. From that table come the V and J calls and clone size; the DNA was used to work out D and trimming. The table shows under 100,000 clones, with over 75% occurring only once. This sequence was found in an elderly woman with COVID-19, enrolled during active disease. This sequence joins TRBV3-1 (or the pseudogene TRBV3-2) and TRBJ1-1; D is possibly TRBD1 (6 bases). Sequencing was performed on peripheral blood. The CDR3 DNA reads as TGTGCCAGCAGCCTCGTCACAGGGACCGAGGCTTTCTTT. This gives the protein CASSLVTGTEAFF.